This T cell receptor beta chain derives from a study of blood T cell repertoires in COVID-19. Across the study: The samples span acute and convalescent COVID-19 from the United States, Italy and Spain. T cells, B-cell-depleted T cells, or PBMCs provided the cDNA or gDNA that served as material.

Source study methods: How many nucleated cells were present was estimated from reference gene primer amplification. Sequencing was performed with immunoSEQ multiplex PCR; in TCRdb, only in-frame clones are kept and a portion is missing. V and J calls and clone size follow that table, whereas D and trimming were derived from the DNA. The data hold 150,000 to 200,000 clones, with over 70% observed a single time. Looked up from germline, CDR1 is SNHLY and CDR2 is FYNNEI. The V and J ends lost 5 bases and 0 bases, in that order; junction bases with no gene match: 3. CDR3 length equals 14 residues. The sequence came from a man aged 55 to 70 with active or convalescent COVID-19. The sequenced sample was peripheral blood. The V and J genes are TRBV2 and TRBJ2-7, with 8 bases that match TRBD2. CDR3 sequence reads: CASSFSGGSYEQYF. The DNA for the CDR3 is TGTGCCAGCAGTTTCAGCGGGGGCTCCTACGAGCAGTACTTC.